These 29 T cell receptor beta chains came from one sample sequenced in a study of identical twins. MiXCR, applied by TCRdb to the 5' RACE reads, yields one record per CDR3 protein. The table lists approximately 300,000 distinct CDR3 sequences, less than 9.5% of them singletons. The same specimen was also included in a second study, on yellow fever vaccine responses in identical twins.

The sample comprised CD8+ T cells sorted from blood. The receptors derive from a woman aged 18-29 years in good health.

This clonotype was seen repeatedly, ten times or more. The J gene is TRBJ2-7, the V gene TRBV20-1, with D hard to call. V lost 6 bases and J 1 base, leaving 10 bases between the germline ends. The CDR3 spans 12 residues. Looked up from germline, CDR1 is DFQATT and CDR2 is SNEGSKA (reference sequence). The chain's CDR3 is CSANDPSYEQYF. CDR3 nucleotide sequence: TGCAGTGCCAACGACCCGTCCTACGAGCAGTACTTC.

This clonotype was observed a handful of times. V gene TRBV9 combines with J gene TRBJ2-3, with 12 bases fitting TRBD1. J gave up 6 bases and V 1 base, and 6 bases lay outside the gene matches. The CDR3 consists of 16 residues. In germline, CDR1 is SGDLS, CDR2 YYNGEE. This CDR3 reads CASSVLGQGAWDTQYF. The CDR3 nucleotides read TGTGCCAGCAGCGTATTGGGACAGGGGGCATGGGATACGCAGTATTTT.

The gene calls are TRBV7-3 and TRBJ2-3; 8 bases align to TRBD2. The germline gives CDR1 SGHTA, CDR2 FQGTGA. V trimming: 2 bases; J trimming: 2 bases; junction bases outside the gene matches: 9. The CDR3 is 17 residues long. The DNA for the CDR3 is TGTGCCAGCAGCTTAGAAGGCGGGGGGACAATCACAGATACGCAGTATTTT. This gives the protein CASSLEGGGTITDTQYF. Full variable domain (missing parts from reference TRBV7-3 and TRBJ2-3): GAGVSQTPSNKVTEKGKYVELRCDPISGHTALYWYRQSLGQGPEFLIYFQGTGAADDSGLPNDRFFAVRPEGSVSTLKIQRTERGDSAVYLCASSLEGGGTITDTQYFGPGTRLTVL.

The chain uses TRBV27 and TRBJ2-5, with a weak D call TRBD1 (5 bases). The CDR3 is 13 residues long. CDR1 is MNHEY and CDR2 is SMNVEV in the germline V gene (reference sequence). V gave up 4 bases and J gave up 5 bases, with 11 bases separating them. CDR3: CASSWQGAETQYF. The DNA for the CDR3 is TGTGCCAGCAGTTGGCAGGGCGCGGAGACCCAGTACTTC.

In this sample, this clonotype turned up a few times. V usage is TRBV4-3 and J usage is TRBJ2-3, with 8 nucleotides matching TRBD2. The CDR3 length is 17 residues. The V segment lost 4 bases and the J segment 0 bases; nucleotides outside the gene matches: 9. Germline V gene sequence: CDR1 LGHNA, CDR2 YSLEER. CDR3 sequence reads: CASSLDRRGASTDTQYF. The CDR3 DNA reads TGCGCCAGCAGCCTAGACCGGCGGGGGGCTAGCACAGATACGCAGTATTTT.

In this sample, this clonotype turned up a few times. V gene TRBV6-4 combines with J gene TRBJ2-3, with D unresolved. Deletions cut 3 bases from V and 1 base from J, with 5 bases between. This CDR3 has 13 amino acids. The germline V gene has CDR1 MRHNA and CDR2 SNTAGT. CDR3 nucleotide sequence: TGTGCCAGCAGTGAGGATCGCACAGATACGCAGTATTTT. Protein: CASSEDRTDTQYF.

This clonotype was counted at least ten times. The rearrangement uses TRBV28 and TRBJ1-5; D is undetermined. CDR1 is MDHEN, CDR2 SYDVKM, per germline. The CDR3 extends over 13 amino acids. V gave up 6 bases and J gave up 0 bases, with 6 bases separating them. The CDR3 DNA follows: TGTGCCAGCAGGGGTTTTAGCAATCAGCCCCAGCATTTT. It yields the protein CASRGFSNQPQHF.

This chain joins TRBV4-2 and TRBJ2-5; D might be TRBD1 or TRBD2, each matching 5 bases. The CDR3 is made up of 15 amino acids. Deletions cut 0 bases from V and 5 bases from J, with 13 bases between. Germline assignment: CDR1 LGHNA and CDR2 YNFKEQ. CDR3 loop: CASSQETGWEETQYF. Here the CDR3 DNA reads TGTGCCAGCAGCCAAGAAACAGGCTGGGAGGAGACCCAGTACTTC.

This chain connects TRBV4-2 to TRBJ2-2; D not resolved. V shed 0 bases and J shed 10 bases, with 12 bases lying between them. This CDR3 spans 14 amino acids. Germline loops: CDR1 LGHNA, CDR2 YNFKEQ. CDR3 region: CASSQDLGPEELFF. DNA for the CDR3: TGTGCCAGCAGCCAAGACTTAGGGCCCGAGGAGCTGTTTTTT.

The chain combines TRBV30 with TRBJ1-1; D uncertain. Trimming pared 0 bases from V and 5 bases from J, leaving 13 bases between. The length of the CDR3 is 14 residues. The germline V gene has CDR1 GTSNPN and CDR2 SVGIG (reference sequence). DNA of the CDR3: TGTGCCTGGAGTGTATCTAAGGGAGCGACTGAAGCTTTCTTT. Protein: CAWSVSKGATEAFF.

The chain couples TRBV20-1 to TRBJ2-5; 8 bases match TRBD1. Germline V gene data show CDR1 as DFQATT and CDR2 as SNEGSKA (reference sequence). This CDR3 is built from 14 residues. Trimming removed 6 bases from V and 3 bases from J; junction bases left unmatched: 9. The CDR3 nucleotides read TGCAGTGCCAACGACAGGGGTGGTGAAGAGACCCAGTACTTC. Translation: CSANDRGGEETQYF.

This clonotype came up a few times. J is TRBJ1-2 and V is TRBV9; 9 bases map to TRBD1. Unmatched junction bases numbered 6, after V lost 2 bases and J lost 4 bases. Germline V gene data show CDR1 as SGDLS and CDR2 as YYNGEE. This CDR3 comprises 15 residues. CDR3 DNA: TGTGCCAGCAGCGTCGCGGACAGGGGAAGCTATGGCTACACCTTC. Translation: CASSVADRGSYGYTF.

The chain recombines TRBV29-1 with TRBJ2-1; TRBD2 matches at 12 bases. CDR3 length: 17 residues. The V segment lost 1 base and the J segment 7 bases; nucleotides outside the gene matches: 11. The germline CDR1 and CDR2 sequences are SQVTM and ANQGSEA. CDR3 region: CSVEGWRLAGGLNEQFF. As DNA, the CDR3 is TGCAGCGTTGAAGGGTGGCGGCTAGCGGGAGGGTTGAATGAGCAGTTCTTC.

This chain links TRBV9 with TRBJ2-2; 7 positions match TRBD2. Looked up from germline, CDR1 is SGDLS and CDR2 is YYNGEE. V trimming: 0 bases; J trimming: 7 bases; junction bases outside the gene matches: 12. CDR3 length: 17 residues. CDR3 in amino acids: CASSVAGDYRTDGELFF. CDR3 bases: TGTGCCAGCAGCGTAGCGGGGGACTACAGAACAGACGGGGAGCTGTTTTTT.

The genes are TRBV4-1 and TRBJ2-1; 11 nucleotides align to TRBD2. In germline, CDR1 is MGHRA, CDR2 YSYEKL. With 0 bases clipped from V and 0 bases from J, the junction kept 16 bases outside the gene matches. The CDR3 loop spans 22 amino acids. This chain's CDR3 is CASSQDGSSLAGGPDSYNEQFF. The DNA of the CDR3 is TGCGCCAGCAGCCAAGACGGTTCGTCGCTAGCGGGAGGACCTGACTCCTACAATGAGCAGTTCTTC.

This clonotype came up a few times. The V gene is TRBV19, the J gene TRBJ2-1; D gene ambiguous. This CDR3 comprises 14 residues. Germline lookup yields CDR1 LNHDA and CDR2 SQIVND (reference sequence). The V gene lost 5 bases and the J gene lost 0 bases, with 8 bases spanning the gap. The DNA of the CDR3 is TGTGCCAGTAGTGGGGTGGCCTCCTACAATGAGCAGTTCTTC. It codes for CASSGVASYNEQFF.

This clonotype has at least ten counts. The rearrangement links TRBV7-6 to TRBJ1-1; TRBD1 aligns across 8 bases. The CDR3 extends over 18 amino acids. Germline CDR1 and CDR2: SGHVS and FNYEAQ. J gave up 0 bases and V 5 bases, and 14 bases lay outside the gene matches. CDR3 DNA: TGTGCCAGCAGCGGTAGACCGGGACAGGCGACGATGAACACTGAAGCTTTCTTT. This codes for CASSGRPGQATMNTEAFF.

This clonotype was recorded a few times. The rearrangement joins TRBV29-1 to TRBJ1-5; 7 nucleotides line up with TRBD1. Germline loops: CDR1 SQVTM, CDR2 ANQGSEA. V gave up 4 bases and J gave up 6 bases; unmatched junction bases: 6. The CDR3 consists of 13 residues. DNA of the CDR3: TGCAGCGTTGGCGATAGGGGGCCTCAGCCCCAGCATTTT. Translated, it gives CSVGDRGPQPQHF.

The chain links TRBV4-1 to TRBJ2-1, with D possibly being TRBD1 or TRBD2 (5 bases each). V shed 4 bases and J shed 5 bases, with 15 bases lying between them. The germline V gene has CDR1 MGHRA and CDR2 YSYEKL. The length of the CDR3 is 15 residues. DNA for the CDR3: TGCGCCAGCAGCCTCCTACCCGGGGACCACAATGAGCAGTTCTTC. Its translation: CASSLLPGDHNEQFF.

About this clonotype itself: The junction departs from germline at one end; a sequencing error may be responsible. The CDR3 region has the DNA TGTGCCAGCAGCCCAGACCCCTCCAACAATGAGCAGTTCTTC. This sequence encodes CASSPDPSNNEQFF. This chain connects TRBV6-1 to TRBJ2-1; D gene unclear. Germline values: CDR1 MNHNS, CDR2 SASEGT. This CDR3 contains 14 residues.

This clonotype was found a few times. The chain carries TRBV13 and TRBJ2-1, with 11 nucleotides matching TRBD2. V trimming: 5 bases; J trimming: 4 bases; junction bases outside the gene matches: 4. CDR1 PRHDT and CDR2 FYEKMQ come from the germline V gene (reference sequence). The CDR3 length is 15 residues. As DNA, the CDR3 is TGTGCCAGCAGCCCAAGACTAGCGGGGTACAATGAGCAGTTCTTC. Protein product: CASSPRLAGYNEQFF.

This clonotype was counted at least ten times. This rearrangement joins TRBV12-3 or TRBV12-4 to TRBJ2-5, with D perhaps TRBD2 (6 bases). The germline V and J ends were trimmed by 5 bases and 7 bases, with 20 bases remaining between them. CDR3 size: 15 residues. The CDR3 bases are TGTGCCAGCAGTCCCTGGGGGGACTTTCAGGGGACCCAGTACTTC. Its protein is CASSPWGDFQGTQYF.

The genes are TRBV6-1 and TRBJ2-3; no reliable D call. Germline CDR1 is MNHNS and CDR2 is SASEGT. This CDR3 comprises 15 residues. Trimming took off 6 bases at V and 2 bases at J, with 15 bases between the two ends. The CDR3 protein is CASSPFPAHTDTQYF. The CDR3 nucleotides are TGTGCCAGCAGCCCCTTCCCAGCGCACACAGATACGCAGTATTTT.

The chain couples TRBV5-1 to TRBJ2-1; D possibly corresponds to TRBD2 (6 bases). CDR1 and CDR2 from the germline V gene are SGHRS and YFSETQ. This CDR3 has 16 amino acids. With 0 bases removed from V and 3 bases from J, the gap between germline ends came to 13 bases. The CDR3 sequence: CASSLVFSGDYNEQFF. In nucleotides, the CDR3 is TGCGCCAGCAGCTTGGTGTTTAGCGGAGACTACAATGAGCAGTTCTTC.

The chain combines TRBV10-1 with TRBJ2-3, with D maybe TRBD2 (5 bases). CDR3 size: 16 residues. V was pared by 0 bases and J by 2 bases, with 12 bases between. Per germline, CDR1 WNHNN and CDR2 SYGVQD (reference sequence). CDR3 in DNA: TGCGCCAGCAGTGAGTCCGACTACATGCACACAGATACGCAGTATTTT. Translation: CASSESDYMHTDTQYF.

Ten or more counts support this clonotype. The chain employs TRBV24-1 and TRBJ2-1; D is perhaps TRBD2 (6 bases). The germline V and J ends were trimmed by 10 bases and 6 bases, with 12 bases remaining between them. The CDR3 runs to 12 residues. Germline V lookup: CDR1 KGHDR, CDR2 SFDVKD. CDR3 nucleotide sequence: TGTGCCACGGGACTGGGACTCAATGAGCAGTTCTTC. It encodes CATGLGLNEQFF.

This clonotype was found a few times. The chain uses TRBV24-1 and TRBJ2-5; 8 bases are shared with TRBD1. Looked up from germline, CDR1 is KGHDR and CDR2 is SFDVKD. The ends lost 0 bases at V and 7 bases at J; junction bases unmatched: 9. The CDR3 is made up of 16 amino acids. The CDR3 DNA follows: TGTGCCACCAGTGATTTGTCAGGGGGCTTGGTTGGGACCCAGTACTTC. This codes for CATSDLSGGLVGTQYF.

The J gene is TRBJ2-5, the V gene TRBV12-5; the D call may be TRBD1 or TRBD2 (5 bases each). The germline V gene has CDR1 LGHNT and CDR2 FRNRAP. Trimming shortened V by 2 bases and J by 1 base, and 11 bases separated the two germline ends. The CDR3 loop spans 15 amino acids. The CDR3 nucleotides are TGTGCTAGTGGTTTGACCCGGGACGGCCAAGAGACCCAGTACTTC. As protein: CASGLTRDGQETQYF. The whole variable domain, filled in from reference TRBV12-5 and TRBJ2-5, reads DARVTQTPRHKVTEMGQEVTMRCQPILGHNTVFWYRQTMMQGLELLAYFRNRAPLDDSGMPKDRFSAEMPDATLATLKIQPSEPRDSAVYFCASGLTRDGQETQYFGPGTRLLVL.

There are a few counts of this clonotype. The rearrangement links TRBV4-2 to TRBJ2-3; TRBD1 or TRBD2 may be the D gene (5 bases each). Germline V gene sequence: CDR1 LGHNA, CDR2 YNFKEQ. V was cut by 5 bases and J by 2 bases, with 20 bases left in between. The CDR3 is 17 amino acids. The CDR3 protein is CASSSLPGPRTTDTQYF. CDR3 coding DNA: TGTGCCAGCAGCTCGCTTCCGGGGCCCCGGACCACAGATACGCAGTATTTT.